These 32 T cell receptor beta chains were sequenced from one sample in a study of blood T cell repertoires in COVID-19. Assay: immunoSEQ multiplex PCR; the TCRdb copy retains only in-frame clones and omits some. The sample holds about 140,000 clones, 84% seen once. Specimen: PBMCs or T cells enriched from blood (not recorded which). These receptors all come from a man aged 40-55 years with acute COVID-19.

Within the sample, this clone is medium-sized (0.01 to 0.1%). The genes are TRBV6-2 or TRBV6-3 and TRBJ1-5; D possibly corresponds to TRBD1 (6 bases). Looked up from germline, CDR1 is MNHEY and CDR2 is SVGEGT. The CDR3 has 16 amino acids. V lost 3 bases and J 6 bases, leaving 18 bases between the germline ends. The CDR3 sequence is CASSYIQGPEGQPQHF. The CDR3 nucleotides are TGTGCCAGCAGTTATATTCAGGGGCCGGAAGGTCAGCCCCAGCATTTT.

The chain has TRBV7-9 and TRBJ2-1; TRBD2 matches 7 bases. CDR3 length equals 16 residues. The germline V gene encodes CDR1 SEHNR and CDR2 FQNEAQ (reference sequence). Trimming removed 6 bases from V and 5 bases from J; junction bases left unmatched: 13. The CDR3 protein is CASSPGVAGPNNEQFF. The CDR3 nucleotides are TGTGCCAGCAGTCCCGGAGTAGCGGGCCCCAACAATGAGCAGTTCTTC.

The J gene is TRBJ1-2, the V gene TRBV6-5, with D possibly matching TRBD1 (5 bases). The CDR3 is 14 amino acids. V was pared by 5 bases and J by 7 bases, with 17 bases between. The germline V gene has CDR1 MNHEY and CDR2 SVGAGI. This CDR3 is CASSPIQGGGGYTF. CDR3 coding DNA: TGTGCCAGCAGTCCCATTCAGGGAGGTGGTGGCTACACCTTC.

The J gene is TRBJ1-1, the V gene TRBV25-1; 9 bases align to TRBD1. The CDR3 spans 13 residues. V lost 6 bases to trimming and J lost 7 bases; unmatched junction nucleotides: 6. Germline V gene lookup returns CDR1 MGHDK and CDR2 SYGVNS. CDR3 sequence reads: CASRGQGDSEAFF. The CDR3 DNA reads as TGTGCCAGCAGGGGACAGGGCGACAGTGAAGCTTTCTTT.

The V and J genes are TRBV28 and TRBJ2-5; 8 bases align to TRBD2. The germline gives CDR1 MDHEN, CDR2 SYDVKM. The length of the CDR3 is 15 residues. The V gene end was trimmed by 3 bases and the J gene end by 4 bases; junction bases not matched to a gene: 7. The CDR3 nucleotides are TGTGCCAGCAGTTTCGGGGGGGCCGGGGGAGAGACCCAGTACTTC. It is translated as CASSFGGAGGETQYF. The full variable domain, rest sourced from reference TRBV28 and TRBJ2-5, is DVKVTQSSRYLVKRTGEKVFLECVQDMDHENMFWYRQDPGLGLRLIYFSYDVKMKEKGDIPEGYSVSREKKERFSLILESASTNQTSMYLCASSFGGAGGETQYFGPGTRLLVL.

V usage is TRBV7-2 and J usage is TRBJ1-5; 8 nucleotides align to TRBD1. The CDR3 consists of 16 residues. Unmatched junction bases numbered 7, after V lost 4 bases and J lost 2 bases. Germline values: CDR1 SGHTA, CDR2 FQGNSA. The chain's CDR3 is CASSSGTGWGNQPQHF. The CDR3 DNA sequence: TGTGCCAGCAGCTCCGGGACAGGTTGGGGCAATCAGCCCCAGCATTTT. The variable domain in full, with the rest retrieved from reference TRBV7-2 and TRBJ1-5, is GAGVSQSPSNKVTEKGKDVELRCDPISGHTALYWYRQSLGQGLEFLIYFQGNSAPDKSGLPSDRFSAERTGGSVSTLTIQRTQQEDSAVYLCASSSGTGWGNQPQHFGDGTRLSIL.

The chain links TRBV18 to TRBJ2-1; D gene unclear. This CDR3 spans 16 amino acids. Germline CDR1 reads KGHSH; CDR2 reads LQKENI. Trimming removed 1 base from V and 12 bases from J, with 22 bases in between. DNA of the CDR3: TGTGCCAGCTCACCACTAGCACCCCAAATCCGCTACCGGCAGTTCTTC. It translates to CASSPLAPQIRYRQFF.

The DNA for the CDR3 is TGCGCCAGCAGCTCAATGACAGGGGGAGGCACTGAAGCTTTCTTT. It encodes CASSSMTGGGTEAFF. The chain uses TRBV5-1 and TRBJ1-1; 9 bases map to TRBD1. Trimming cost V 3 bases and J 4 bases; bases outside gene matches: 7. Germline V lookup: CDR1 SGHRS, CDR2 YFSETQ. The CDR3 consists of 15 residues. Full variable domain (rest looked up from reference TRBV5-1 and TRBJ1-1): KAGVTQTPRYLIKTRGQQVTLSCSPISGHRSVSWYQQTPGQGLQFLFEYFSETQRNKGNFPGRFSGRQFSNSRSEMNVSTLELGDSALYLCASSSMTGGGTEAFFGQGTRLTVV.

The DNA of the CDR3 is TGCGCCAGCAGCCAACTCGGGACACTACCGTCCTCTGGGGCCAACGTCCTGACTTTC. Translated, it gives CASSQLGTLPSSGANVLTF. The J gene is TRBJ2-6, the V gene TRBV4-1, with D possibly matching TRBD1 (6 bases). This CDR3 contains 19 residues. V lost 2 bases to trimming and J lost 0 bases, with 17 bases between them. Germline-derived CDR1 and CDR2 are MGHRA and YSYEKL.

V usage is TRBV18 and J usage is TRBJ1-6; TRBD1 matches 7 bases. The V segment lost 5 bases and the J segment 10 bases; nucleotides outside the gene matches: 11. The germline gives CDR1 KGHSH, CDR2 LQKENI. This CDR3 spans 15 amino acids. CDR3 sequence reads: CASSETGTEDSPLHF. The CDR3 bases are TGTGCCAGCTCAGAAACCGGGACAGAGGACTCACCCCTCCACTTT.

The chain is built from TRBV4-1 and TRBJ1-2; no firm D call. The V gene's germline CDR1 is MGHRA and CDR2 YSYEKL. The CDR3 length is 14 residues. Trimming stripped 4 bases from V and 4 bases from J, with 13 bases between. The CDR3 is CASSPVGQAYGYTF. CDR3 in DNA: TGCGCCAGCAGCCCAGTTGGGCAGGCCTATGGCTACACCTTC.

The chain is built from TRBV11-3 and TRBJ2-1; possible D gene TRBD1, 6 bases. The CDR3 is 14 residues long. V lost 3 bases, J lost 1 base, and 7 bases lay in between. CDR1 and CDR2 (germline): SGHNT, YENEEA. The CDR3 bases are TGTGCCAGCAGCTTTAGGGGGTCCTACAATGAGCAGTTCTTC. Translating it yields CASSFRGSYNEQFF.

This clone was observed once. The chain combines TRBV6-5 with TRBJ2-1; weak D call: TRBD2 (6 bases). The CDR3 is 14 residues long. V was trimmed by 6 bases and J by 9 bases, leaving 18 bases between them. Per germline, CDR1 MNHEY and CDR2 SVGAGI. CDR3 sequence (DNA): TGTGCCAGCAGCCACCAAACCGAGGGAGGTGAGCAGTTCTTC. Translating gives CASSHQTEGGEQFF.

This chain connects TRBV18 to TRBJ1-1, with TRBD1 identical over 8 bases. V shed 6 bases, J shed 10 bases, and the junction held 10 bases outside the gene matches. The CDR3 extends over 13 amino acids. The germline V gene encodes CDR1 KGHSH and CDR2 LQKENI. CDR3 nucleotides: TGTGCCAGCTCCCTCGACAGGGGTGGTCGAGCTTTCTTT. Translated, it gives CASSLDRGGRAFF.

The rearrangement uses TRBV12-5 and TRBJ2-1; D is perhaps TRBD2 (6 bases). This CDR3 has 13 residues. Germline V CDR1 and CDR2: LGHNT, FRNRAP. The V end was cut by 8 bases, the J end by 10 bases, with 18 bases between. CDR3 sequence reads: CASTPSGLKEQFF. CDR3 nucleotide sequence: TGTGCTAGTACCCCCTCTGGACTAAAAGAGCAGTTCTTC.

This clone was picked up a small number of times. The chain employs TRBV3-1 (or the pseudogene TRBV3-2) and TRBJ2-2, with a possible D match to TRBD1 (6 bases). CDR3 size: 15 residues. V was clipped by 2 bases and J by 10 bases, with 17 bases between them. Germline V gene sequence: CDR1 LGHDT, CDR2 YNNKEL (reference sequence). CDR3 nucleotides: TGTGCCAGCAGCCAACCCGTTCAGGGGAATGAGGAGCTGTTTTTT. Its protein product is CASSQPVQGNEELFF.

The chain couples TRBV9 to TRBJ2-3; 7 bases agree with TRBD2. This CDR3 has 18 amino acids. The trim removed 0 bases at V and 0 bases at J, leaving 10 bases unmatched. The germline V gene encodes CDR1 SGDLS and CDR2 YYNGEE. The CDR3 here is CASSVAAGAVHSTDTQYF. CDR3 bases: TGTGCCAGCAGCGTAGCTGCGGGAGCCGTACATAGCACAGATACGCAGTATTTT.

The chain links TRBV29-1 to TRBJ2-1; TRBD1 matches at 7 bases. Germline lookup yields CDR1 SQVTM and CDR2 ANQGSEA. V was pared by 2 bases and J by 10 bases, with 8 bases of the junction left unmatched. The CDR3 has 13 amino acids. CDR3: CSVERQGNREQFF. Written as DNA, the CDR3 is TGCAGCGTTGAAAGACAGGGAAATAGGGAGCAGTTCTTC.

The chain combines TRBV10-3 with TRBJ2-1, with D unclear. The CDR3 length is 16 residues. V shed 1 base and J shed 0 bases, with 10 bases lying between them. Germline V gene sequence: CDR1 ENHRY, CDR2 SYGVKD. For the CDR3, the DNA is TGTGCCATCAGTGAGTTGGAGCGCAGCTCCTACAATGAGCAGTTCTTC. It yields the protein CAISELERSSYNEQFF.

This clone was observed a few times. V gene TRBV5-1 combines with J gene TRBJ2-1, with 9 nucleotides matching TRBD2. J was trimmed by 7 bases and V by 0 bases; bases with no gene match: 5. The CDR3 contains 15 residues. Germline lookup yields CDR1 SGHRS and CDR2 YFSETQ. The CDR3 bases are TGCGCCAGCAGCTTGGGGGTAGCGGGAGTTAATGAGCAGTTCTTC. Amino acids: CASSLGVAGVNEQFF.

This clone was seen only a few times. V and J are TRBV3-1 (or the pseudogene TRBV3-2) and TRBJ1-2; D call uncertain. The CDR3 totals 14 residues. Germline V lookup: CDR1 LGHDT, CDR2 YNNKEL (reference sequence). V lost 4 bases and J lost 0, with 9 bases in between. Here the CDR3 reads CASSPYTANYGYTF. The CDR3 DNA reads as TGTGCCAGCAGCCCTTATACGGCTAACTATGGCTACACCTTC.

The chain has TRBV5-6 and TRBJ2-7, with a weak D call TRBD2 (5 bases). CDR1 and CDR2 (germline): SGHDT, YYEEEE. The ends were cut back, 4 bases at V and 3 bases at J, with 11 bases in the middle. This CDR3 is 13 amino acids long. DNA of the CDR3: TGTGCCAGCAGCATTAGCGCCTACTACGAGCAGTACTTC. It codes for CASSISAYYEQYF. The full variable domain, in which reference TRBV5-6 and TRBJ2-7 provide the parts outside the CDR3, is DAGVTQSPTHLIKTRGQQVTLRCSPKSGHDTVSWYQQALGQGPQFIFQYYEEEERQRGNFPDRFSGHQFPNYSSELNVNALLLGDSALYLCASSISAYYEQYFGPGTRLTVT.

The genes are TRBV19 and TRBJ1-5; D perhaps matches TRBD1 (6 bases). V dropped 5 bases and J dropped 0 bases, with 14 bases sitting between them. Per germline, CDR1 LNHDA and CDR2 SQIVND (reference sequence). The length of the CDR3 is 16 residues. The CDR3 coding sequence is TGTGCCAGTAGTGAAACAGGGTTCTATAGCAATCAGCCCCAGCATTTT. Protein: CASSETGFYSNQPQHF.

The rearrangement uses TRBV19 and TRBJ2-7, with TRBD2 identical over 8 bases. The CDR3 is 15 amino acids. With 7 bases clipped from V and 2 bases from J, the junction kept 10 bases outside the gene matches. Germline V gene data show CDR1 as LNHDA and CDR2 as SQIVND (reference sequence). The CDR3 sequence: CASTEGLAGAYEQYF. The CDR3 nucleotides are TGTGCCAGTACGGAAGGGCTAGCGGGCGCCTACGAGCAGTACTTC.

The chain has TRBV4-3 and TRBJ1-2, with a possible D match to TRBD1 (5 bases). This CDR3 region has 13 residues. V was clipped by 5 bases and J by 4 bases, with 11 bases between them. CDR1 is LGHNA, CDR2 YSLEER, per germline. CDR3 residues: CASSKGYTYGYTF. The CDR3 bases are TGCGCCAGCAGCAAGGGGTATACCTATGGCTACACCTTC.

CDR3 residues: CASSLQAGGPYEQYF. As DNA, the CDR3 is TGCGCCAGCAGCCTTCAAGCGGGGGGGCCCTACGAGCAGTACTTC. V is TRBV4-3 and J is TRBJ2-7, with 10 bases lining up with TRBD2. CDR3 length equals 15 residues. Germline CDR1 reads LGHNA; CDR2 reads YSLEER. V lost 4 bases and J lost 2; bases outside the gene matches: 5.

This clone was detected only once. V usage is TRBV15 and J usage is TRBJ2-2; a weak D match, TRBD1 (6 bases). This CDR3 comprises 14 residues. Trimming pared 6 bases from V and 0 bases from J, leaving 8 bases between. Germline V CDR1 and CDR2: LNHNV, YYDKDF (reference sequence). Here the CDR3 reads CATSNRANTGELFF. The CDR3 nucleotides are TGTGCCACCAGTAACAGGGCGAACACCGGGGAGCTGTTTTTT.

V gene TRBV6-5 combines with J gene TRBJ2-3; 7 bases agree with TRBD2. Unmatched junction bases numbered 3, after V lost 6 bases and J lost 6 bases. Germline loops: CDR1 MNHEY, CDR2 SVGAGI. The CDR3 has 12 residues. CDR3 amino acids: CASSPGGDTQYF. Here the CDR3 DNA reads TGTGCCAGCAGCCCCGGGGGGGATACGCAGTATTTT.

V and J are TRBV18 and TRBJ2-7; D possibly corresponds to TRBD1 (5 bases). The germline V and J ends were trimmed by 3 bases and 6 bases, with 9 bases remaining between them. The CDR3 covers 12 residues. Germline V gene sequence: CDR1 KGHSH, CDR2 LQKENI. CDR3 bases: TGTGCCAGCTCACCTCAGGGCTTCGAGCAGTACTTC. Translating gives CASSPQGFEQYF.

This clone was seen only once. The chain is built from TRBV5-4 and TRBJ1-2; D is perhaps TRBD1 (5 bases). Trimming removed 3 bases from V and 4 bases from J, with 16 bases in between. Germline values: CDR1 SGHNT, CDR2 YYREEE (reference sequence). The CDR3 length is 15 residues. This CDR3 reads CASSSERQGSYGYTF. CDR3 DNA: TGTGCCAGCAGCTCAGAGAGGCAGGGTAGCTATGGCTACACCTTC.

The gene calls are TRBV2 and TRBJ1-5; D not resolved. V lost 8 bases and J 4 bases, leaving 6 bases between the germline ends. Germline V lookup: CDR1 SNHLY, CDR2 FYNNEI. The CDR3 loop spans 11 amino acids. CDR3 residues: CASGLNQPQHF. In nucleotides, the CDR3 is TGTGCCAGCGGCCTGAATCAGCCCCAGCATTTT.

This clone was found a few times. The chain combines TRBV15 with TRBJ1-5, with 8 bases aligning to TRBD1. The CDR3 is made up of 15 amino acids. The ends lost 6 bases at V and 4 bases at J; junction bases unmatched: 8. Per germline, CDR1 LNHNV and CDR2 YYDKDF (reference sequence). The CDR3 sequence: CATRRGTGGNQPQHF. CDR3 in DNA: TGTGCCACCAGGAGGGGGACAGGAGGGAATCAGCCCCAGCATTTT. The entire variable domain, with the rest obtained from reference TRBV15 and TRBJ1-5, is as follows: DAMVIQNPRYQVTQFGKPVTLSCSQTLNHNVMYWYQQKSSQAPKLLFHYYDKDFNNEADTPDNFQSRRPNTSFCFLDIRSPGLGDTAMYLCATRRGTGGNQPQHFGDGTRLSIL.